This TCR beta chain originates from a study of cytomegalovirus exposure and HLA in healthy donors. Germline V CDR1 and CDR2: SGHNT, YYREEE (reference sequence). The CDR3 length is 13 residues. V was clipped by 4 bases and J by 5 bases, with 9 bases between them. The PCR employed 60 Vbeta primers together with 13 Jbeta primers. Data came from immunoSEQ multiplex PCR; TCRdb stores just in-frame clones and leaves some out. The repertoire holds about 160,000 clones, approximately 78% seen once, with approximately 3.1% in the top ten. This clone was counted a few times. Sequencing used PBMCs. The gene calls are TRBV5-4 and TRBJ2-2; D possibly corresponds to TRBD1 (6 bases). The source of this sequence is a woman in her thirties or forties in good health and CMV-seronegative. The CDR3 reads CASSRQETGELFF. The CDR3 DNA reads as TGTGCCAGCAGCCGACAGGAAACCGGGGAGCTGTTTTTT. Looking up the rest from reference TRBV5-4 and TRBJ2-2 gives the full variable domain: ETGVTQSPTHLIKTRGQQVTLRCSSQSGHNTVSWYQQALGQGPQFIFQYYREEENGRGNFPPRFSGLQFPNYSSELNVNALELDDSALYLCASSRQETGELFFGEGSRLTVL.